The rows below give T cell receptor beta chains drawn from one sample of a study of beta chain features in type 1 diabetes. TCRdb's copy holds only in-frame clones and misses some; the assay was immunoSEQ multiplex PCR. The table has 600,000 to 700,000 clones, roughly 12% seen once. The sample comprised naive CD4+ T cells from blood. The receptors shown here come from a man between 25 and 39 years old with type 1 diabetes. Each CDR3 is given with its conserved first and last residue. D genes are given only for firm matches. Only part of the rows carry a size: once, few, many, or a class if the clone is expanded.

TGTGCCAGCAGTGAGTTACAGGGGACTGACTCTGGAAACACCATATATTTT CASSELQGTDSGNTIYF TRBV25-1 few TRBD1 TRBJ1-3
TGCAGCGTTGAGTCGGGCGGGAGGGAAAAACTGTTTTTT CSVESGGREKLFF TRBV29-1 - - TRBJ1-4
TGTGCCAGCTCATTGATGCAGGGCGAGGTCCTCCCAAACATTCAGTACTTC CASSLMQGEVLPNIQYF TRBV18 few - TRBJ2-4
TGCAGTGCTAGACCTAATGAAAAACTGTTTTTT CSARPNEKLFF TRBV20-1 - - TRBJ1-4
TGTGCCAGCAGTCGCAGTGAGCAGTTCTTC CASSRSEQFF TRBV6-6 few - TRBJ2-1
TGTGCCAGCAGCTCTTTGGGGGCAGGATCAGATACGCAGTATTTT CASSSLGAGSDTQYF TRBV6-5 - - TRBJ2-3
TGTGCCAGCAGTTTAGAGCTGGGGGCCACCGGGGAGCTGTTTTTT CASSLELGATGELFF TRBV28 few - TRBJ2-2
TGCAGCGCGAGTGAGGGGGCTAATGAAAAACTGTTTTTT CSASEGANEKLFF TRBV29-1 many - TRBJ1-4
TGCAGCGTACCCGGGACGTCGAATGAAAAACTGTTTTTT CSVPGTSNEKLFF TRBV29-1 - - TRBJ1-4
TGTGCCAGCGAGACAGGGGGCGGCACAGATACGCAGTATTTT CASETGGGTDTQYF TRBV6-1 - TRBD1 TRBJ2-3
TGTGCCGCCGGGCAGGGGAACACCGGGGAGCTGTTTTTT CAAGQGNTGELFF TRBV7-2 few - TRBJ2-2
TGTGCCAGCAGCAAACAGACCCCCGTTGACACTGAAGCTTTCTTT CASSKQTPVDTEAFF TRBV5-4 - - TRBJ1-1
TGTGCCAGCAGTCGAGACTGGGACAGGGCACAACCTGGGGAGCTGTTTTTT CASSRDWDRAQPGELFF TRBV13 few TRBD1 TRBJ2-2
TGTGCCAGCAGCCGCGGGGCTCAATTCTACAATGAGCAGTTCTTC CASSRGAQFYNEQFF TRBV6-5 - - TRBJ2-1
TGTGCCAGCAGTTATGGGCTGGGCTCACCCCTCCACTTT CASSYGLGSPLHF TRBV6-6 - - TRBJ1-6
TGTGCCAGCAGCCTGACGGCCGGGGAGCTGTTTTTT CASSLTAGELFF TRBV11-3 few - TRBJ2-2
TGCGCCAGCAGCCAAGCCGGATTGGGGGTGGATACGCAGTATTTT CASSQAGLGVDTQYF TRBV4-3 few - TRBJ2-3
TGTGCCAGCAGCAATGCGGACAGCAACACTGAAGCTTTCTTT CASSNADSNTEAFF TRBV2 - - TRBJ1-1
TGTGCCAGCAGAATTACAGGGATTAGCACAGATACGCAGTATTTT CASRITGISTDTQYF TRBV14 few - TRBJ2-3